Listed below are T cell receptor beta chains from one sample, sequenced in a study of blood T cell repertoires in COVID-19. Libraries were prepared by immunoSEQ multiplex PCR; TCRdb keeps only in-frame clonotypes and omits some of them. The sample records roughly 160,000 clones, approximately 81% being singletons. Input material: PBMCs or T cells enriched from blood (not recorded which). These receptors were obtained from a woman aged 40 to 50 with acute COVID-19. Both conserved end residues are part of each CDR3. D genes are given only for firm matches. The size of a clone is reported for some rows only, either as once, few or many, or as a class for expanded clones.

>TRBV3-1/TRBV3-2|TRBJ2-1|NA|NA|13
TGTGCCAGCAGCCCCCGACTAGACAATGAGCAGTTCTTC
CASSPRLDNEQFF
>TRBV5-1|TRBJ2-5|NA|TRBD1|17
TGCGCCAGCAGCCCATCCCGGACAGGGAAAGTTTCGGAGACCCAGTACTTC
CASSPSRTGKVSETQYF
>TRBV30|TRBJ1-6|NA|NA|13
TGTGCCTGCCAGGACAGCTATAATTCACCCCTCCACTTT
CACQDSYNSPLHF
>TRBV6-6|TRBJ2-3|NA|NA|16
TGTGCCAGCAGTTACTCGCCTGACAGCAACACAGATACGCAGTATTTT
CASSYSPDSNTDTQYF
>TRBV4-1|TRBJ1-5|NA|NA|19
TGCGCCAGCAGCCAGTTCGACAGGACCCCAGGGATAGGATATCAGCCCCAGCATTTT
CASSQFDRTPGIGYQPQHF
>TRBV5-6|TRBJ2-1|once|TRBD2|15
TGTGCCAGCAGCTTGGGCACTAGCGGTTACAATGAGCAGTTCTTC
CASSLGTSGYNEQFF
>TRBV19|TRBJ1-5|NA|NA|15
TGTGCCAGTAGTATGGTGGCAGGGAGCAATCAGCCCCAGCATTTT
CASSMVAGSNQPQHF
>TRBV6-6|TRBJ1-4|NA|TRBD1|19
TGTGCCAGCAGTCTCTCCAGGGGTCGGGGACAGAGAACTAATGAAAAACTGTTTTTT
CASSLSRGRGQRTNEKLFF
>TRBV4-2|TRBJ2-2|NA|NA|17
TGTGCCAGCAGCCAAGATCCACTAGCATACGAGTCCGGGGAGCTGTTTTTT
CASSQDPLAYESGELFF
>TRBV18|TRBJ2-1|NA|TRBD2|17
TGTGCCAGCTCACCAGGCAAGCGGGGAGAGTTGAGGCATGAGCAGTTCTTC
CASSPGKRGELRHEQFF
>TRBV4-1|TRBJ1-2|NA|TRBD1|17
TGCGCCAGCAGCCAAGAAGGCGGGACAGGGGTCGTCTATGGCTACACCTTC
CASSQEGGTGVVYGYTF
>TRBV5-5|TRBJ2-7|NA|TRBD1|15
TGTGCCAGCAGCCTAAGGCCGGGGACAGGGAACGAGCAGTACTTC
CASSLRPGTGNEQYF
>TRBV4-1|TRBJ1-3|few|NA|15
TGCGCCAGCAGCCAATACTATCTGTCTGGAAACACCATATATTTT
CASSQYYLSGNTIYF
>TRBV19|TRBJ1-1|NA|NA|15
TGTGCCAGTAGTATGGGGCCAGATATGAACACTGAAGCTTTCTTT
CASSMGPDMNTEAFF
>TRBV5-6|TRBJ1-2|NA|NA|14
TGTGCCAGCAGCTTAGGTTCGGCGGCGTATGGCTACACCTTC
CASSLGSAAYGYTF
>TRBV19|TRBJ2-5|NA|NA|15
TGTGCCAGCACCGGGAGTCCCAGGGCCGAAAGTCCCCAGTACTTC
CASTGSPRAESPQYF
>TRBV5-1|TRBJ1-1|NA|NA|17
TGCGCCAGCAGCTTGGTTAACGAGCCGGGACACCCCACTGAAGCTTTCTTT
CASSLVNEPGHPTEAFF
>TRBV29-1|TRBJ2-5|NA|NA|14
TGCAGCGTTGAAGTCGAACCCGGAGGGGAGACCCAGTACTTC
CSVEVEPGGETQYF
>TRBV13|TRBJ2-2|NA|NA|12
TGTGCCAGCTCAGGGGATACCGGGGAGCTGTTTTTT
CASSGDTGELFF
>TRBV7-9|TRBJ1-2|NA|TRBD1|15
TGTGCCAGCAGCTCTGGGACAGGGGGCGACTATGGCTACACCTTC
CASSSGTGGDYGYTF
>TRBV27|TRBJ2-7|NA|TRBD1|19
TGTGCCAGCAGTTTCCTTCCGCCCGGACAGGCCCTAGTCAACTACGAGCAGTACTTC
CASSFLPPGQALVNYEQYF
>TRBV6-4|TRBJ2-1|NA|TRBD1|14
TGTGCCAGCAGTGTGGGACAGGGCTACAATGAGCAGTTCTTC
CASSVGQGYNEQFF
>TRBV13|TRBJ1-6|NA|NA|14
TGTGCCAGCAGCATCAGGGTGGGTAATTCACCCCTCCACTTT
CASSIRVGNSPLHF
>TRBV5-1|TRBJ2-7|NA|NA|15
TGCGCCAGCAGCTCCCAGGGCACCACCTGGTACGAGCAGTACTTC
CASSSQGTTWYEQYF
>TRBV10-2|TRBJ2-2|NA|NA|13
TGCGCCAGCAGTGAGATCGACACCGGGGAGCTGTTTTTT
CASSEIDTGELFF
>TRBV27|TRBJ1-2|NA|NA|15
TGTGCCAGCAGTTTATCAGGGGCCACGGACTATGGCTACACCTTC
CASSLSGATDYGYTF
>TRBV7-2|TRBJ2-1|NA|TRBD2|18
TGTGCCAGCAGCTTAGAGGGCGGTAGACTAGCGGGAGTAAATGAGCAGTTCTTC
CASSLEGGRLAGVNEQFF
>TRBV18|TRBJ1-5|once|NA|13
TGTGCCAGCTCACCACCTATGCAGTCTCCCTTGCATTTT
CASSPPMQSPLHF
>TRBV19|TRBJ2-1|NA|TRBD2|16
TGTGCCAGTAGTATAAGACTAGCGGGAGGTATAAATGAGCAGTTCTTC
CASSIRLAGGINEQFF
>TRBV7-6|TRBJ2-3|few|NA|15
TGTGCCAGCAGCTTATTTGGAGCTTCCACAGATACGCAGTATTTT
CASSLFGASTDTQYF
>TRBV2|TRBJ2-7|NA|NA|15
TGTGCCAGCAGTGCCATATCCGGGACACGGTACGAGCAGTACTTC
CASSAISGTRYEQYF
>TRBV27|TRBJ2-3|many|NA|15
TGTGCCAGCAGAACTAGCAGAAGCAGCACAGATACGCAGTATTTT
CASRTSRSSTDTQYF
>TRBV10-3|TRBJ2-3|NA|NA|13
TGTGCCATCAGTGCTAGCGAGACAGATACGCAGTATTTT
CAISASETDTQYF
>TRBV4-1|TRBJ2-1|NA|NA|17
TGCGCCAGCAGCCAAGTGAACAGCCGCACTCAATTAGGTGAGCAGTTCTTC
CASSQVNSRTQLGEQFF
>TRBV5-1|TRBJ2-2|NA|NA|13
TGCGCCAGCAGCCCCCGGAGGGGAGGGGAGCTGTTTTTT
CASSPRRGGELFF
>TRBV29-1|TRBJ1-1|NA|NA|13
TGCAGCGTTGCTACAGGGTTAAACACTGAAGCTTTCTTT
CSVATGLNTEAFF
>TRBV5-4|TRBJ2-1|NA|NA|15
TGTGCCAGCAGCTTGGACAGCGGAGCCTACAATGAGCAGTTCTTC
CASSLDSGAYNEQFF
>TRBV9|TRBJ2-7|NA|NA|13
TGTGCCAGCAGCGTAGGTCAACACTACGAGCAGTACTTC
CASSVGQHYEQYF
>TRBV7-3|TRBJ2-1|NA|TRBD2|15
TGTGCCAGCAGCCCGGGCCTAGCGGAATACAATGAGCAGTTCTTC
CASSPGLAEYNEQFF
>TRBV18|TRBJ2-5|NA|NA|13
TGTGCCAGCTCACCCTTGTACCAAGAGACCCAGTACTTC
CASSPLYQETQYF
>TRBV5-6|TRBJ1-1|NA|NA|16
TGTGCCAGCAGCTTGACAGGGTCTTACGGGAACACTGAAGCTTTCTTT
CASSLTGSYGNTEAFF
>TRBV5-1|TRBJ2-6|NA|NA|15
TGCGCCAGCAGCCTCCGTCCCTCTGGGGCCAACGTCCTGACTTTC
CASSLRPSGANVLTF
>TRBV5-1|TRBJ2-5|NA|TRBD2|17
TGCGCCAGCAGCTTTGGACTAGCGGGAGTTGGCCAAGAGACCCAGTACTTC
CASSFGLAGVGQETQYF